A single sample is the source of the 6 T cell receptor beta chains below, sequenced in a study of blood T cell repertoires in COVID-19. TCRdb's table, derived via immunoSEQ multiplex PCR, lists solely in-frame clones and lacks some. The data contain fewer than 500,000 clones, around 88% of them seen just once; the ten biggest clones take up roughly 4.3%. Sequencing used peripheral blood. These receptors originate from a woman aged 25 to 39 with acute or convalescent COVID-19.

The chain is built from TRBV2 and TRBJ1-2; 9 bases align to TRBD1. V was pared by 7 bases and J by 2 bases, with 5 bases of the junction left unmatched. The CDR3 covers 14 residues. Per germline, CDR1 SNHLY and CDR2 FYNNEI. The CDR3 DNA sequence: TGTGCCAGCAAACCTGACAGGGGGAACTATGGCTACACCTTC. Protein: CASKPDRGNYGYTF.

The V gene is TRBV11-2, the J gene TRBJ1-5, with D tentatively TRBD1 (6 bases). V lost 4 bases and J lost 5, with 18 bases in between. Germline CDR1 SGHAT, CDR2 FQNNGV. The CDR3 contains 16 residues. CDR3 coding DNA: TGTGCCAGCAGCTCCGAACCTGACAGGAACCATCAGCCCCAGCATTTT. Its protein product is CASSSEPDRNHQPQHF.

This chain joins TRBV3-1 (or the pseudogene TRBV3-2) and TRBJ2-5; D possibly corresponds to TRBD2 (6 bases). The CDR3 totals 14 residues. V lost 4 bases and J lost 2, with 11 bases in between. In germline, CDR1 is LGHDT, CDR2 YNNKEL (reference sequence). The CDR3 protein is CASSLSGGQETQYF. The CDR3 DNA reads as TGTGCCAGCAGCCTAAGTGGAGGGCAAGAGACCCAGTACTTC.

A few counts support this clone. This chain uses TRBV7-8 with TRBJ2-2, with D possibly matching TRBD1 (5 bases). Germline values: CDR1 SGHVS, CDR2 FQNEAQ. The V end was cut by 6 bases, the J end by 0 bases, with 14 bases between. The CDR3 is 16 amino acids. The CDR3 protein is CASRPADSTNTGELFF. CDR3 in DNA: TGTGCCAGCAGACCCGCCGACAGTACGAACACCGGGGAGCTGTTTTTT. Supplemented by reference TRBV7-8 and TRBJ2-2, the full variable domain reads GAGVSQSPRYKVAKRGQDVALRCDPISGHVSLFWYQQALGQGPEFLTYFQNEAQLDKSGLPSDRFFAERPEGSVSTLKIQRTQQEDSAVYLCASRPADSTNTGELFFGEGSRLTVL.

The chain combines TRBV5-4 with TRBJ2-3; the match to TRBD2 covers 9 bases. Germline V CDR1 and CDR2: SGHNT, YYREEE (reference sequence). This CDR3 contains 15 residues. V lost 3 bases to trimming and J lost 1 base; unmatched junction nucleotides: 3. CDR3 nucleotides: TGTGCCAGCAGCTCGACTAGCGGCGGCACAGATACGCAGTATTTT. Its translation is CASSSTSGGTDTQYF.

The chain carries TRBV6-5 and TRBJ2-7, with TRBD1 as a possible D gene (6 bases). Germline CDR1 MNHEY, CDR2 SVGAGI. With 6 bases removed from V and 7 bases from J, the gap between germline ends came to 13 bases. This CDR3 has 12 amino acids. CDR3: CASRGGSGEQYF. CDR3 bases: TGTGCCAGCAGAGGGGGTTCGGGGGAGCAGTACTTC.